Presented here are 31 T cell receptor beta chains from one specimen sequenced in a study of CD8 T cells in Susac syndrome. Random-hexamer reverse transcription was applied to roughly 0.5 to 1 ug RNA. TCRdb independently ran MiXCR on the immunoSEQ multiplex PCR reads; one entry per CDR3 protein. The sample consists of some 18,000 distinct CDR3 sequences, about 95% of them appearing once. What was sequenced was CD8+ T cells from PBMCs. These receptors were obtained from a human donor in good health.

The chain has TRBV19 and TRBJ2-1; 8 bases agree with TRBD2. J lost 3 bases, V lost 6 bases, and 4 bases had no gene match. Germline V lookup: CDR1 LNHDA, CDR2 SQIVND (reference sequence). This CDR3 region has 14 residues. As DNA, the CDR3 is TGTGCCAGTAGGACTAGCGAGTACTACAATGAGCAGTTCTTC. It is translated as CASRTSEYYNEQFF.

V usage is TRBV6-5 and J usage is TRBJ2-1; 8 positions match TRBD2. V lost 2 bases and J lost 9; bases outside the gene matches: 9. The CDR3 consists of 15 residues. Germline-derived CDR1 and CDR2 are MNHEY and SVGAGI. The CDR3 bases are TGTGCCAGCAGTTACGGAGCGGGAGTGACGGGTGAGCAGTTCTTC. Translation: CASSYGAGVTGEQFF.

V and J are TRBV10-3 and TRBJ2-7, with TRBD1 as a possible D gene (6 bases). The CDR3 covers 15 residues. Per germline, CDR1 ENHRY and CDR2 SYGVKD. The V and J ends lost 4 bases and 2 bases respectively, with 15 bases between them. The CDR3, as DNA: TGTGCCATCAGTGGAACCGGGACATCTACCTACGAGCAGTACTTC. As protein: CAISGTGTSTYEQYF.

The chain carries TRBV29-1 and TRBJ2-1; 12 nucleotides align to TRBD2. With V trimmed by 0 bases and J by 8 bases, 8 bases remained unmatched. This CDR3 comprises 16 residues. CDR1 SQVTM and CDR2 ANQGSEA come from the germline V gene. The CDR3 coding sequence is TGCAGCGTTGAAGACGGCCTAGCGGGAGGGGTCGATGAGCAGTTCTTC. Its translation: CSVEDGLAGGVDEQFF.

The chain joins TRBV7-9 to TRBJ1-1; perhaps TRBD1 as D (6 bases). Per the germline V gene, CDR1 is SEHNR and CDR2 is FQNEAQ (reference sequence). The CDR3 has 14 amino acids. V gave up 5 bases and J gave up 5 bases, with 15 bases separating them. Here the CDR3 DNA reads TGTGCCAGCAGCCCTTCAGGGGTTAGAACTGAAGCTTTCTTT. The encoded protein is CASSPSGVRTEAFF.

The V and J genes are TRBV29-1 and TRBJ2-7; TRBD2 agrees at 10 bases. CDR1 SQVTM and CDR2 ANQGSEA come from the germline V gene. V was clipped by 5 bases and J by 0 bases; unmatched bases: 7. The CDR3 consists of 15 residues. CDR3 sequence: CSVPQPSGSSYEQYF. In DNA form, the CDR3 reads TGCAGCGTTCCTCAACCTAGCGGGAGCTCCTACGAGCAGTACTTC.

CDR3 DNA: TGTGCCAGCAGCTCAGACAGGGAGGGTCAGCCCCAGCATTTT. It is translated as CASSSDREGQPQHF. The chain carries TRBV7-2 and TRBJ1-5, with TRBD1 identical over 7 bases. This CDR3 is built from 14 residues. J lost 6 bases, V lost 4 bases, and 6 bases had no gene match. From germline, CDR1 is SGHTA and CDR2 FQGNSA.

V usage is TRBV29-1 and J usage is TRBJ2-5, with unresolved D. CDR1 SQVTM and CDR2 ANQGSEA come from the germline V gene. The CDR3 contains 12 residues. V dropped 0 bases and J dropped 5 bases, with 7 bases sitting between them. The CDR3 loop reads CSVEDLLETQYF. CDR3 coding DNA: TGCAGCGTTGAAGACCTTTTGGAGACCCAGTACTTC.

This clonotype was detected only once. The rearrangement joins TRBV3-1 to TRBJ2-7; D is perhaps TRBD1 (6 bases). The CDR3 extends over 14 amino acids. Germline V CDR1 and CDR2: LGHDT, YNNKEL (reference sequence). V was pared by 4 bases and J by 6 bases, with 16 bases between. CDR3 nucleotides: TGTGCCAGCAGCCCCCGGGACAATATGCGCGAGCAGTACGTC. Protein product: CASSPRDNMREQYV.

The V gene is TRBV7-8, the J gene TRBJ2-5; 8 bases align to TRBD2. V lost 4 bases, J lost 3 bases, and 16 bases stayed unmatched. This CDR3 is 18 amino acids long. Germline CDR1 reads SGHVS; CDR2 reads FQNEAQ. This CDR3 reads CASSWVDWGNSGKETQYF. CDR3 in DNA: TGTGCCAGCAGCTGGGTCGACTGGGGGAATAGCGGGAAAGAGACCCAGTACTTC.

The chain links TRBV7-3 to TRBJ2-3; 10 nucleotides line up with TRBD2. Germline CDR1 is SGHTA and CDR2 is FQGTGA. CDR3 length equals 15 residues. After removal of 3 bases from V and 4 bases from J, the junction contained 4 bases not matched to a gene. CDR3 DNA: TGTGCCAGCAGCTTCTCTAGCGGGAGTGCAGATACGCAGTATTTT. Its protein is CASSFSSGSADTQYF.

The J gene is TRBJ2-2, the V gene TRBV15; D remains unclear. V dropped 4 bases and J dropped 0 bases, with 3 bases sitting between them. This CDR3 has 13 residues. Germline V gives CDR1 LNHNV, CDR2 YYDKDF (reference sequence). CDR3 region: CATSNPNTGELFF. As DNA, the CDR3 is TGTGCCACCAGCAACCCGAACACCGGGGAGCTGTTTTTT.

The V call is TRBV12-3 or TRBV12-4, the J call TRBJ1-2, with 9 bases aligning to TRBD1. V lost 5 bases to trimming and J lost 3 bases; unmatched junction nucleotides: 4. The CDR3 runs 14 residues. This CDR3 reads CASSLTGGDYGYTF. CDR3 nucleotides: TGTGCCAGCAGTCTTACAGGGGGCGACTATGGCTACACCTTC.

This rearrangement joins TRBV20-1 to TRBJ2-2; either TRBD1 or TRBD2 may fit D (5 bases each). Germline V gene data show CDR1 as DFQATT and CDR2 as SNEGSKA (reference sequence). This CDR3 region has 13 residues. V was clipped by 0 bases and J by 5 bases, with 7 bases between them. In DNA form, the CDR3 reads TGCAGTGCTAGAGATTGGGGGACCGGGGAGCTGTTTTTT. Amino acids: CSARDWGTGELFF.

This chain links TRBV15 with TRBJ2-7, with D perhaps matching TRBD1 (5 bases). The CDR3 covers 18 residues. CDR1 is LNHNV and CDR2 is YYDKDF in the germline V gene (reference sequence). V lost 4 bases and J 1 base, leaving 23 bases between the germline ends. CDR3 amino acids: CATSNPPDIIQGSYEQYF. The CDR3 DNA sequence: TGTGCCACCAGCAATCCCCCGGACATCATTCAAGGATCCTACGAGCAGTACTTC.

The genes are TRBV9 and TRBJ2-2; 11 nucleotides align to TRBD2. CDR1 and CDR2 from the germline V gene are SGDLS and YYNGEE. V shed 4 bases and J 4 bases; nucleotides not matched to a gene: 9. This CDR3 is built from 17 residues. The CDR3 protein is CASSPEVAGGVTGELFF. The CDR3 nucleotides read TGTGCCAGCAGCCCAGAAGTAGCGGGAGGGGTCACCGGGGAGCTGTTTTTT.

This clonotype was counted once. This rearrangement joins TRBV28 to TRBJ2-1, with TRBD2 matching over 8 bases. J was trimmed by 4 bases and V by 7 bases; bases with no gene match: 12. Germline assignment: CDR1 MDHEN and CDR2 SYDVKM. CDR3 length: 16 amino acids. The CDR3 DNA reads TGTGCCAGCACCCCGCTCCGGACTAGCAGTTACAATGAGCAGTTCTTC. It encodes CASTPLRTSSYNEQFF.

The chain recombines TRBV9 with TRBJ2-2; 8 positions match TRBD2. Trimming removed 0 bases from V and 7 bases from J; junction bases left unmatched: 5. CDR1 is SGDLS and CDR2 is YYNGEE in the germline V gene. The CDR3 runs to 15 residues. The CDR3 DNA reads as TGTGCCAGCAGCGTAGCGGGAGGGTACAGCGGGGAGCTGTTTTTT. As protein: CASSVAGGYSGELFF.

For the CDR3, the DNA is TGTGCCTCCTTCGCCTCCTCGTGGCAAAATGAGCAGTTCTTC. It is translated as CASFASSWQNEQFF. The V call is TRBV6-6, the J call TRBJ2-1, with D unclear. V was clipped by 11 bases and J by 7 bases, with 21 bases between them. CDR3 length equals 14 residues. CDR1 and CDR2 from the germline V gene are MNHNY and SVGAGI (reference sequence).

The chain employs TRBV5-6 and TRBJ1-1; D uncertain. The CDR3 has 15 amino acids. CDR1 is SGHDT, CDR2 YYEEEE, per germline. V lost 0 bases and J 1 base, leaving 10 bases between the germline ends. As DNA, the CDR3 is TGTGCCAGCAGCTTGGACGGCGGATGGAACACTGAAGCTTTCTTT. Translated, it gives CASSLDGGWNTEAFF.

This sequence joins TRBV4-2 and TRBJ2-5; TRBD2 matches at 9 bases. J gave up 5 bases and V 1 base, and 8 bases lay outside the gene matches. Germline lookup yields CDR1 LGHNA and CDR2 YNFKEQ. The CDR3 extends over 16 amino acids. The CDR3 nucleotides are TGTGCCAGCAGCCAAGCGGAGCGGGAGGTCGGGGAGACCCAGTACTTC. This translates into CASSQAEREVGETQYF.

The J gene is TRBJ2-7, the V gene TRBV19, with D maybe TRBD2 (6 bases). CDR3 length equals 12 residues. The germline V gene has CDR1 LNHDA and CDR2 SQIVND (reference sequence). The V and J ends lost 6 bases and 2 bases respectively, with 8 bases between them. The CDR3 coding sequence is TGTGCCAGTAGCGGGGGACCCTACGAGCAGTACTTC. This translates into CASSGGPYEQYF.

The chain has TRBV28 and TRBJ2-7; no firm D call. Germline lookup yields CDR1 MDHEN and CDR2 SYDVKM. The V end was cut by 11 bases, the J end by 6 bases, with 20 bases between. The CDR3 has 13 amino acids. The CDR3 spells CAGRRAEASEQYF. Written as DNA, the CDR3 is TGTGCCGGAAGACGAGCTGAGGCCAGCGAGCAGTACTTC.

V and J are TRBV29-1 and TRBJ2-2, with D uncertain. Germline values: CDR1 SQVTM, CDR2 ANQGSEA. CDR3 length equals 14 residues. The V gene lost 7 bases and the J gene lost 0 bases, with 12 bases spanning the gap. The CDR3 loop reads CSAWDLANTGELFF. In DNA, the CDR3 is TGCAGCGCCTGGGATTTGGCGAACACCGGGGAGCTGTTTTTT.

The chain combines TRBV4-1 with TRBJ2-7; 9 bases are shared with TRBD1. There are 14 residues in the CDR3. V lost 4 bases, J lost 3 bases, and 4 bases stayed unmatched. Germline lookup yields CDR1 MGHRA and CDR2 YSYEKL. CDR3 in DNA: TGCGCCAGCAGCCTGGACAGGGGAGGCTACGAGCAGTACGTC. It yields the protein CASSLDRGGYEQYV.

V usage is TRBV13 and J usage is TRBJ1-1, with D unresolved. Looked up from germline, CDR1 is PRHDT and CDR2 is FYEKMQ (reference sequence). V lost 5 bases to trimming and J lost 2 bases, with 9 bases between them. CDR3 length equals 13 residues. DNA of the CDR3: TGTGCCAGCAGCGAAAAACAAAACACTGAAGCTTTCTTT. Encoded protein: CASSEKQNTEAFF.

The chain is built from TRBV6-1 and TRBJ2-3, with a weak D call TRBD2 (6 bases). This CDR3 is built from 15 residues. CDR1 MNHNS and CDR2 SASEGT come from the germline V gene. V dropped 7 bases and J dropped 0 bases, with 14 bases sitting between them. The CDR3 bases are TGTGCCAGCACCCCACAGGAGGGAAGCACAGATACGCAGTATTTT. It codes for CASTPQEGSTDTQYF.

V gene TRBV7-9 combines with J gene TRBJ2-1; 9 bases line up with TRBD2. The trim removed 8 bases at V and 6 bases at J, leaving 5 bases unmatched. Germline V gene data show CDR1 as SEHNR and CDR2 as FQNEAQ (reference sequence). CDR3 length: 13 amino acids. CDR3 protein: CASVDSGSNEQFF. Written as DNA, the CDR3 is TGTGCCAGCGTAGATAGCGGGAGCAATGAGCAGTTCTTC.

V and J are TRBV5-1 and TRBJ2-5, with D unresolved. V was pared by 1 base and J by 6 bases, with 19 bases between. The CDR3 consists of 16 residues. Germline-derived CDR1 and CDR2 are SGHRS and YFSETQ. The CDR3 DNA is TGCGCCAGCAGCTTGAGGCTCTCTCTGGTGAGGAAGACCCAGTACTTC. It codes for CASSLRLSLVRKTQYF.

The genes are TRBV9 and TRBJ2-5, with a possible D match to TRBD1 (5 bases). The germline V gene encodes CDR1 SGDLS and CDR2 YYNGEE. The ends were cut back, 0 bases at V and 1 base at J, with 10 bases in the middle. The CDR3 is 15 amino acids. CDR3 loop: CASSVDYRSQETQYF. The CDR3 DNA is TGTGCCAGCAGCGTAGATTACAGGAGCCAAGAGACCCAGTACTTC. The full variable domain, in which reference TRBV9 and TRBJ2-5 provide the parts outside the CDR3, is DSGVTQTPKHLITATGQRVTLRCSPRSGDLSVYWYQQSLDQGLQFLIQYYNGEERAKGNILERFSAQQFPDLHSELNLSSLELGDSALYFCASSVDYRSQETQYFGPGTRLLVL.

The rearrangement joins TRBV7-2 to TRBJ2-7; D is unclear. CDR1 SGHTA and CDR2 FQGNSA come from the germline V gene. V lost 3 bases and J 0 bases, leaving 9 bases between the germline ends. The CDR3 sequence is 14 residues long. The CDR3 reads CASSFSTPSYEQYV. CDR3 bases: TGTGCCAGCAGCTTTTCGACTCCCTCCTACGAGCAGTACGTC.